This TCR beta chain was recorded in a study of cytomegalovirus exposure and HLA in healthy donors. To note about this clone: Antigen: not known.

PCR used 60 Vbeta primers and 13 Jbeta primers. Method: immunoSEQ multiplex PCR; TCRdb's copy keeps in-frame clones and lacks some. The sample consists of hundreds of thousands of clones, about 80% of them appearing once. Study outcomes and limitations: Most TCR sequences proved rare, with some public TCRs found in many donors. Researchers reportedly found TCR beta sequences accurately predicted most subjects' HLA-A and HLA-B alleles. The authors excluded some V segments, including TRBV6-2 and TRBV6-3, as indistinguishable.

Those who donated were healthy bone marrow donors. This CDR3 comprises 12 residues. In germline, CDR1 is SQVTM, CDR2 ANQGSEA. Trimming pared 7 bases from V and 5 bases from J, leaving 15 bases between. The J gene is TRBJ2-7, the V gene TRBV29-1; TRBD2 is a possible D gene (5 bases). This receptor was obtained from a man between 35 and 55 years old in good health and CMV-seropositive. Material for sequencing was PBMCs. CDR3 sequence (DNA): TGCAGCGGCGGACGGGGTAACCACGAGCAGTACTTC. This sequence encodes CSGGRGNHEQYF.